The T cell receptor beta chain described here comes from a study of blood T cell repertoires in COVID-19. Overall study: The study drew acute and convalescent COVID-19 samples from the United States, Italy and Spain. Nucleic acid was either cDNA or gDNA, and it came from T cells, B-cell-depleted T cells, or PBMCs.

Per the study methods: How many nucleated cells were present was estimated from reference gene primer amplification. Profiling relied on immunoSEQ multiplex PCR, and the TCRdb table lists in-frame clones only, not all of them. V, J and clone size are those of that table, while D and trimming were read from the DNA. There are over 100,000 clones in the sample; almost 70% occur only once, and about 1.9% lies in the top ten. The CDR3 is made up of 15 amino acids. The germline CDR1 and CDR2 sequences are LNHDA and SQIVND (reference sequence). The V segment lost 6 bases and the J segment 7 bases; nucleotides outside the gene matches: 9.

This sequence originates from a woman in her 70s with acute or convalescent COVID-19. V usage is TRBV19 and J usage is TRBJ1-5; 10 nucleotides align to TRBD1. Source material: peripheral blood. CDR3: CASSQTGGRGQPQHF. The CDR3 DNA follows: TGTGCCAGTAGCCAGACAGGGGGCAGGGGACAGCCCCAGCATTTT.